The table lists the clone carrying this TCR beta chain with a count of one. The antigen is unknown. These data belong to a study of T cell responses to AZD1222 COVID-19 vaccine. Findings of the study overall: Spike-specific TCR breadth and depth were elevated following two AZD1222 doses.

Clones were read by immunoSEQ multiplex PCR, and TCRdb kept only the in-frame ones, dropping some. The profile shows more than 90,000 clones, about 80% of them singletons. V dropped 9 bases and J dropped 4; count of bases not matched to a gene: 9. The CDR3 extends over 14 amino acids. CDR1 SGHAT and CDR2 FQNNGV come from the germline V gene. This TCR was recovered from an adult in good health. The specimen was peripheral blood, collected on day 0 of AZD1222 vaccination. The V and J genes are TRBV11-2 and TRBJ1-5; 7 bases are shared with TRBD1. CDR3 amino acids: CASAPGTDNQPQHF. CDR3 coding DNA: TGTGCCAGTGCCCCGGGGACAGATAATCAGCCCCAGCATTTT.